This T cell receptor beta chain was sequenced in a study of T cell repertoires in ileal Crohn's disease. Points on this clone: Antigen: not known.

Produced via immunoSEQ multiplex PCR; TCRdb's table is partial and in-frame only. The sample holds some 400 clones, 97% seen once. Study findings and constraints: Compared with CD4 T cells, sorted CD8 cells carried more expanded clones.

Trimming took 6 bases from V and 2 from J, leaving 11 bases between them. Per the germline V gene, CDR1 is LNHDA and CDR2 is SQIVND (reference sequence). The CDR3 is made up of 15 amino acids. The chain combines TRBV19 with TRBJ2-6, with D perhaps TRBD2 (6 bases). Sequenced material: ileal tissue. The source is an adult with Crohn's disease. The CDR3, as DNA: TGTGCCAGTAGCCCGTCGGGGGCTGGGGCCAACGTCCTGACTTTC. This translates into CASSPSGAGANVLTF. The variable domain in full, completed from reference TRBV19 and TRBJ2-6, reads DGGITQSPKYLFRKEGQNVTLSCEQNLNHDAMYWYRQDPGQGLRLIYYSQIVNDFQKGDIAEGYSVSREKKESFPLTVTSAQKNPTAFYLCASSPSGAGANVLTFGAGSRLTVL.